The next 18 T cell receptor beta chains were all read from a single sample in a study of CD8 T cells in Susac syndrome. Random hexamers served to reverse transcribe about 0.5 to 1 ug RNA. TCRdb reanalysed the immunoSEQ multiplex PCR reads using MiXCR and keeps one entry per CDR3 protein. Among about 250,000 distinct CDR3 sequences listed, 90% to 95% were seen once. The sequenced sample consisted of CD4+ T cells from PBMCs. The receptors here all came from a human donor with multiple sclerosis.

The chain couples TRBV3-1 to TRBJ2-3; no clear D gene. This CDR3 contains 13 residues. The V gene lost 0 bases and the J gene lost 5 bases, with 6 bases spanning the gap. Germline values: CDR1 LGHDT, CDR2 YNNKEL (reference sequence). CDR3 sequence (DNA): TGTGCCAGCAGCCAAGAAATCGGAGATACGCAGTATTTT. Protein sequence: CASSQEIGDTQYF.

The V call is TRBV19, the J call TRBJ2-7, with 9 bases lining up with TRBD1. Germline trimming cut 6 bases from V and 6 bases from J; bases unmatched to any gene: 9. Germline V gene data show CDR1 as LNHDA and CDR2 as SQIVND (reference sequence). The CDR3 extends over 14 amino acids. The CDR3 here is CASRAWDREGEQYF. CDR3 nucleotides: TGTGCCAGTAGGGCGTGGGACAGGGAAGGCGAGCAGTACTTC.

The rearrangement joins TRBV12-3 or TRBV12-4 to TRBJ2-3, with TRBD1 identical over 11 bases. Losses at the gene ends were 5 bases for V and 6 bases for J; bases not matched to a gene: 7. The CDR3 spans 15 residues. CDR3 sequence: CASSHRDRGGDTQYF. As DNA, the CDR3 is TGTGCCAGCAGTCACCGGGACAGGGGGGGCGATACGCAGTATTTT.

The V gene is TRBV12-5, the J gene TRBJ1-2, with D maybe TRBD1 (5 bases). From germline, CDR1 is LGHNT and CDR2 FRNRAP. Deletions cut 0 bases from V and 8 bases from J, with 19 bases between. This CDR3 is built from 16 residues. CDR3 sequence reads: CASGLVLGSGFGGYTF. In nucleotides, the CDR3 is TGTGCTAGTGGTTTGGTATTGGGCTCAGGGTTTGGAGGCTACACCTTC.

This clonotype appeared once. The chain is built from TRBV30 and TRBJ1-5; TRBD1 is a possible D gene (6 bases). The CDR3 consists of 15 residues. V gave up 1 base and J gave up 4 bases, with 14 bases separating them. Germline-derived CDR1 and CDR2 are GTSNPN and SVGIG (reference sequence). CDR3 sequence reads: CAWSEGGSMNQPQHF. CDR3 nucleotides: TGTGCCTGGAGTGAGGGGGGCTCGATGAATCAGCCCCAGCATTTT.

The V and J genes are TRBV12-5 and TRBJ2-1, with 11 bases identical to TRBD2. Trimming cost V 0 bases and J 2 bases; bases outside gene matches: 9. The length of the CDR3 is 19 residues. The germline gives CDR1 LGHNT, CDR2 FRNRAP. The CDR3 region has the DNA TGTGCTAGTGGTTTGGTAAGGCTAGCGGGGGGATGGACCTACAATGAGCAGTTCTTC. Translated, it gives CASGLVRLAGGWTYNEQFF. Full variable domain (remainder filled in from reference TRBV12-5 and TRBJ2-1): DARVTQTPRHKVTEMGQEVTMRCQPILGHNTVFWYRQTMMQGLELLAYFRNRAPLDDSGMPKDRFSAEMPDATLATLKIQPSEPRDSAVYFCASGLVRLAGGWTYNEQFFGPGTRLTVL.

The rearrangement links TRBV28 to TRBJ1-2; 7 bases fit TRBD1. The CDR3 consists of 11 residues. The germline V gene has CDR1 MDHEN and CDR2 SYDVKM. V dropped 11 bases and J dropped 4; count of bases not matched to a gene: 4. CDR3 DNA sequence: TGTGCCGCAGGGGACAGCTATGGCTACACCTTC. Translation gives CAAGDSYGYTF.

DNA for the CDR3: TGTGCCTGGAGTGCCCACAGGGGTAGCAATCAGCCCCAGCATTTT. Amino acids: CAWSAHRGSNQPQHF. The chain couples TRBV30 to TRBJ1-5, with 7 bases matching TRBD1. CDR3 size: 15 residues. V was pared by 1 base and J by 0 bases, with 3 bases of the junction left unmatched. From germline, CDR1 is GTSNPN and CDR2 SVGIG (reference sequence).

The chain has TRBV11-3 and TRBJ2-4; possibly TRBD2 for D (5 bases). Germline CDR1 SGHNT, CDR2 YENEEA. Trimming cost V 3 bases and J 0 bases, with 15 bases left between them. The CDR3 contains 17 residues. This CDR3 reads CASSLGVAEKAKNIQYF. The CDR3 DNA follows: TGTGCCAGCAGCTTGGGAGTCGCAGAGAAAGCCAAAAACATTCAGTACTTC.

This clonotype appeared once. The gene calls are TRBV29-1 and TRBJ1-2; perhaps TRBD1 as D (6 bases). The V end lost 0 bases, the J end lost 3 bases, and 23 bases lay between the germline ends. Looked up from germline, CDR1 is SQVTM and CDR2 is ANQGSEA. The CDR3 contains 18 residues. In DNA form, the CDR3 reads TGCAGCGTTGAAGATCGCCCTTTAACAGGGCGGAACGACTATGGCTACACCTTC. As protein: CSVEDRPLTGRNDYGYTF.

This clonotype was seen once. The chain combines TRBV6-6 with TRBJ2-7; TRBD2 matches at 10 bases. CDR1 is MNHNY, CDR2 SVGAGI, per germline (reference sequence). The CDR3 runs 12 residues. Trimming cost V 11 bases and J 3 bases; bases outside gene matches: 4. CDR3 loop: CAGSGGGYEQYF. CDR3 nucleotide sequence: TGTGCCGGAAGCGGGGGGGGCTACGAGCAGTACTTC.

V usage is TRBV3-1 and J usage is TRBJ2-7; no clear D. This CDR3 has 15 amino acids. From germline, CDR1 is LGHDT and CDR2 YNNKEL (reference sequence). V was shortened by 3 bases and J by 6 bases, with 18 bases between the two germline ends. CDR3 amino acids: CASSHVSVAGPEQYF. In DNA form, the CDR3 reads TGTGCCAGCAGCCATGTCTCCGTCGCAGGTCCCGAGCAGTACTTC.

This chain connects TRBV10-3 to TRBJ2-3; D is uncertain. Germline V gene lookup returns CDR1 ENHRY and CDR2 SYGVKD. The CDR3 runs to 13 residues. The V end lost 8 bases, the J end lost 1 base, and 10 bases lay between the germline ends. The chain's CDR3 is CAISPPGTDTQYF. DNA of the CDR3: TGTGCCATCTCACCGCCTGGCACAGATACGCAGTATTTT.

The CDR3 sequence: CASTRDVKVYGYTF. Here the CDR3 DNA reads TGTGCCAGTACTAGGGACGTCAAAGTCTATGGCTACACCTTC. The V gene is TRBV19, the J gene TRBJ1-2; D possibly corresponds to TRBD1 (5 bases). The CDR3 has 14 amino acids. Per germline, CDR1 LNHDA and CDR2 SQIVND (reference sequence). Trimming took 7 bases from V and 4 from J, leaving 16 bases between them.

The CDR3 sequence is CASSPLAGETGELFF. The CDR3 nucleotides read TGTGCCAGCAGCCCCCTGGCGGGAGAGACCGGGGAGCTGTTTTTT. The chain combines TRBV7-2 with TRBJ2-2; 7 bases align to TRBD2. Trimming took 5 bases from V and 5 from J; bases not matched to a gene: 8. The CDR3 is 15 residues long. CDR1 SGHTA and CDR2 FQGNSA come from the germline V gene.

The chain links TRBV12-3 or TRBV12-4 to TRBJ2-2, with TRBD2 as a possible D gene (6 bases). V lost 6 bases, J lost 1 base, and 9 bases lay in between. The CDR3 spans 14 residues. The CDR3 region has the DNA TGTGCCAGCAGGCGGAGGGAGAACACCGGGGAGCTGTTTTTT. The encoded protein is CASRRRENTGELFF.

CDR3 DNA sequence: TGTGCCAGCAGTGACAGGGCCCCTTACTCTGGGGCCAACGTCCTGACTTTC. This encodes CASSDRAPYSGANVLTF. V is TRBV2 and J is TRBJ2-6; D possibly corresponds to TRBD1 (5 bases). V was clipped by 3 bases and J by 0 bases, with 12 bases between them. The V gene's germline CDR1 is SNHLY and CDR2 FYNNEI. The CDR3 extends over 17 amino acids.

The chain is built from TRBV19 and TRBJ2-3; D is undetermined. The CDR3 contains 15 residues. Germline CDR1 reads LNHDA; CDR2 reads SQIVND (reference sequence). The V end was cut by 0 bases, the J end by 1 base, with 8 bases between. The CDR3 loop reads CASSIDPSRTDTQYF. CDR3 DNA sequence: TGTGCCAGTAGTATAGATCCCAGCCGCACAGATACGCAGTATTTT.